This TCR beta chain was retrieved from a study of breast tumors, draining lymph nodes, adjacent tissues. Study results and limitations: Compared with lymph nodes, tumors were less diverse; compared with nontumor tissue, more. Data fit most tumor T cells coming from lymph node, expanding in tumor. That most tumor T cells come from lymph nodes remained unproven. Luminal-like breast cancer showed significantly greater tumor-nontumor repertoire similarity than basal-like breast cancer did.

Axillary draining lymph nodes of breast cancer patients supplied the node samples. V lost 5 bases, J lost 1 base, and 14 bases lay in between. The CDR3 covers 15 residues. Germline V lookup: CDR1 LNHDA, CDR2 SQIVND (reference sequence). Turning to this clonotype: Its antigen is undetermined.

TCRdb ran MiXCR on the multiplex PCR reads and lists one entry per CDR3 protein. Of about 150,000 distinct CDR3 sequences in the sample, 20% to 25% were seen once. The source material was axillary lymph node tissue. The TCR was taken from a female donor with breast cancer. Some clones in this sample may be carry-over from other donors' samples. This rearrangement joins TRBV19 to TRBJ2-5; D tentatively reads TRBD1 or TRBD2 (5 bases each). The CDR3 protein is CASSVSGAVQETQYF. CDR3 nucleotide sequence: TGTGCCAGTAGTGTATCCGGGGCGGTCCAAGAGACCCAGTACTTC.